The present entry profiles one T cell receptor beta chain with its context. V dropped 7 bases and J dropped 8 bases, with 9 bases sitting between them. Germline assignment: CDR1 DFQATT and CDR2 SNEGSKA (reference sequence). There are 11 residues in the CDR3. Here immunoSEQ multiplex PCR was the method, and the copy in TCRdb shows in-frame clones only, minus some. The sample has 230,000 or so clones, roughly 81% seen once. These data belong to a study of blood T cell repertoires in COVID-19. Seattle patient enrollment occurred during active infection, with longitudinal follow-up thereafter. Sequencing was carried out using peripheral blood. This TCR was recovered from a woman aged 80 or over with COVID-19, enrolled during active disease. V usage is TRBV20-1 and J usage is TRBJ1-6; no reliable D call. Here the CDR3 reads CSVAGDSPLHF. The CDR3 nucleotides read TGCAGTGTCGCGGGAGATTCACCCCTCCACTTT.